The rows below give T cell receptor beta chains drawn from one sample of a study of blood T cell repertoires in COVID-19. The data were produced by immunoSEQ multiplex PCR, yet TCRdb's version contains in-frame clones alone and is incomplete. Here the sample spans about 130,000 clones, roughly three quarters being singletons. The sample was peripheral blood. Every receptor here comes from a woman in her 70s with acute or convalescent COVID-19. Each CDR3 is given with its conserved first and last residue. The D gene is left open where the match is weak. Some rows have no size entry. The others give once, few or many, or a class for an expanded clone.

>18|-|TRBV7-7|TRBJ2-2|-
TGTGCTAGCAGCTTAGCGGCAGTGGGCCCCACCAACACCGGGGAGCTGTTTTTT
CASSLAAVGPTNTGELFF
>15|-|TRBV7-8|TRBJ2-1|-
TGTGCCAGCAGCTTAGGGACTGCGTCCTACAATGAGCAGTTCTTC
CASSLGTASYNEQFF
>14|-|TRBV19|TRBJ2-1|TRBD2
TGTGCCAGTAAGCGGGACTTGACCTACAATGAGCAGTTCTTC
CASKRDLTYNEQFF
>15|few|TRBV15|TRBJ2-5|TRBD1
TGTGCCACCAGCAGAGGACAGGGGAGGATGGAGACCCAGTACTTC
CATSRGQGRMETQYF
>16|-|TRBV5-6|TRBJ1-5|-
TGTGCCAGCAGCCCCAAGGACGACAGGAACAATCAGCCCCAGCATTTT
CASSPKDDRNNQPQHF
>17|many|TRBV5-4|TRBJ1-6|TRBD1
TGTGCCAGCAGCTTTATAGTGGCAGGGGGCTTTTCGGCACCCCTCCACTTT
CASSFIVAGGFSAPLHF
>17|few|TRBV19|TRBJ1-5|TRBD1
TGTGCCAGTAGTCCAGGGACAGGGAGAGGGGGCAATCAGCCCCAGCATTTT
CASSPGTGRGGNQPQHF
>14|-|TRBV27|TRBJ2-7|-
TGTGCCAGCAGTAAGACAGTACGGTCCTACGAGCAGTACTTC
CASSKTVRSYEQYF
>17|-|TRBV5-5|TRBJ2-2|-
TGTGCCAGCACTGGAATCCCAGACAGCCCGAACACCGGGGAGCTGTTTTTT
CASTGIPDSPNTGELFF
>13|-|TRBV5-1|TRBJ1-2|-
TGCGCCAGCACCCCAGGAGGGGACTATGGCTACACCTTC
CASTPGGDYGYTF
>14|once|TRBV7-2|TRBJ2-2|-
TGTGCCAGCAGGGAATTAGGAGGTTTCGGGGAGCTGTTTTTT
CASRELGGFGELFF
>13|-|TRBV7-9|TRBJ1-2|-
TGTGCCAGCAGCTTAGGGCAGAACTATGGCTACACCTTC
CASSLGQNYGYTF
>13|-|TRBV5-1|TRBJ2-5|-
TGCGCCAGCAGCTTGGACAGGGCAGAGACCCAGTACTTC
CASSLDRAETQYF
>15|-|TRBV27|TRBJ2-1|-
TGTGCCAGCAGTTTAGTGGGCTGGTCCTACAATGAGCAGTTCTTC
CASSLVGWSYNEQFF
>14|once|TRBV5-6|TRBJ1-3|-
TGTGCCAGCAGCCGACAAATCTCTGGAAACACCATATATTTT
CASSRQISGNTIYF